The next 26 T cell receptor beta chains were all read from a single sample in a study of blood T cell repertoires in COVID-19. Using immunoSEQ multiplex PCR, the repertoire was profiled, and TCRdb retains in-frame clones only, with some absent. The sample has 540,000 or so clones, roughly nine tenths seen once. The sample consisted of peripheral blood. The receptor set was obtained from a woman in her forties or fifties with COVID-19, enrolled during active disease.

A few counts support this clone. The chain links TRBV6-6 to TRBJ1-3, with 9 bases matching TRBD1. This CDR3 comprises 17 residues. The junction had 8 bases not matched to a gene; V was cut back by 5 bases and J by 0 bases. CDR1 and CDR2 from the germline V gene are MNHNY and SVGAGI (reference sequence). For the CDR3, the DNA is TGTGCCAGCAGTCATGTATGGGACAGGGACTCTGGAAACACCATATATTTT. This sequence encodes CASSHVWDRDSGNTIYF.

The chain employs TRBV29-1 and TRBJ2-1; 9 bases fit TRBD1. Per germline, CDR1 SQVTM and CDR2 ANQGSEA. The CDR3 length is 13 residues. The J segment lost 6 bases and the V segment lost 7 bases, leaving 7 bases of the junction unmatched. CDR3 sequence: CSGGTGTFNEQFF. In nucleotides, the CDR3 is TGCAGCGGGGGGACAGGGACCTTCAATGAGCAGTTCTTC.

The gene calls are TRBV14 and TRBJ1-2, with D uncertain. The V and J ends lost 4 bases and 2 bases respectively, with 8 bases between them. This CDR3 region has 13 residues. Germline V gene sequence: CDR1 SGHDN, CDR2 FVKESK. The CDR3: CASSPRLNYGYTF. DNA of the CDR3: TGTGCCAGCAGCCCCCGGTTAAACTATGGCTACACCTTC.

The gene calls are TRBV11-2 and TRBJ2-7; 12 nucleotides align to TRBD1. Trimming removed 0 bases from V and 5 bases from J; junction bases left unmatched: 2. CDR3 size: 15 residues. Germline V lookup: CDR1 SGHAT, CDR2 FQNNGV. CDR3 nucleotide sequence: TGTGCCAGCAGCTTAGATGGGACAGGGGGCGACGAGCAGTACTTC. Translating gives CASSLDGTGGDEQYF. The variable domain in full, completed from reference TRBV11-2 and TRBJ2-7, reads EAGVAQSPRYKIIEKRQSVAFWCNPISGHATLYWYQQILGQGPKLLIQFQNNGVVDDSQLPKDRFSAERLKGVDSTLKIQPAKLEDSAVYLCASSLDGTGGDEQYFGPGTRLTVT.

The chain links TRBV21-1 to TRBJ1-4. TRBV21-1 is labeled a pseudogene. The CDR3 loop spans 15 amino acids. CDR3: CASSHKNRGIEKLFF. DNA of the CDR3: TGTGCCAGCAGCCACAAAAACCGGGGGATTGAAAAACTGTTTTTT.

In its sample, this clone was seen a few times. The V gene is TRBV5-6, the J gene TRBJ2-7; 7 nucleotides agree with TRBD2. The V gene end was trimmed by 3 bases and the J gene end by 7 bases; junction bases not matched to a gene: 4. The CDR3 length is 12 residues. Germline V CDR1 and CDR2: SGHDT, YYEEEE. The CDR3 DNA follows: TGTGCCAGCAGCTATACTAGCGAGGAGCAGTACTTC. Residues: CASSYTSEEQYF. Drawing the rest from reference TRBV5-6 and TRBJ2-7, the complete variable domain is DAGVTQSPTHLIKTRGQQVTLRCSPKSGHDTVSWYQQALGQGPQFIFQYYEEEERQRGNFPDRFSGHQFPNYSSELNVNALLLGDSALYLCASSYTSEEQYFGPGTRLTVT.

The genes are TRBV27 and TRBJ1-6, with TRBD1 matching 10 bases. Germline V gene lookup returns CDR1 MNHEY and CDR2 SMNVEV (reference sequence). V lost 2 bases, J lost 8 bases, and 6 bases stayed unmatched. The CDR3 is made up of 16 amino acids. The CDR3 reads CASSLRATGGYSPLHF. CDR3 nucleotide sequence: TGTGCCAGCAGTTTAAGGGCGACAGGGGGCTATTCACCCCTCCACTTT.

For this clone: The identical CDR3 is also encoded by other nucleotide sequences in the sample. The chain is built from TRBV19 and TRBJ2-7, with TRBD2 as a possible D gene (6 bases). The CDR3 loop spans 14 amino acids. Trimming took 3 bases from V and 4 from J, leaving 13 bases between them. The germline V gene has CDR1 LNHDA and CDR2 SQIVND (reference sequence). The CDR3 nucleotides are TGTGCCAGTAGTATTCGGCAGGGAGGATACGAGCAGTACTTC. Translation gives CASSIRQGGYEQYF. The whole variable domain, filled in from reference TRBV19 and TRBJ2-7, reads DGGITQSPKYLFRKEGQNVTLSCEQNLNHDAMYWYRQDPGQGLRLIYYSQIVNDFQKGDIAEGYSVSREKKESFPLTVTSAQKNPTAFYLCASSIRQGGYEQYFGPGTRLTVT.

This chain joins TRBV4-1 and TRBJ2-1; D ambiguous. The germline gives CDR1 MGHRA, CDR2 YSYEKL. The CDR3 contains 16 residues. The V gene lost 1 base and the J gene lost 6 bases, with 16 bases spanning the gap. Here the CDR3 reads CASSQVPDSVGNEQFF. CDR3 nucleotides: TGCGCCAGCAGCCAAGTCCCAGACTCCGTTGGCAATGAGCAGTTCTTC.

CDR3 loop: CASSESLDTGELFF. The DNA of the CDR3 is TGTGCCAGCAGTGAAAGCCTAGACACCGGGGAGCTGTTTTTT. The gene calls are TRBV2 and TRBJ2-2; D gene unclear. Trimming cost V 2 bases and J 3 bases, with 7 bases left between them. Looked up from germline, CDR1 is SNHLY and CDR2 is FYNNEI. This CDR3 has 14 amino acids.

The chain combines TRBV10-2 with TRBJ2-7, with D perhaps matching TRBD2 (5 bases). The ends were cut back, 2 bases at V and 6 bases at J, with 5 bases in the middle. The germline V gene encodes CDR1 WSHSY and CDR2 SAAADI. This CDR3 has 11 amino acids. The CDR3 reads CASSEEGEQYF. In DNA form, the CDR3 reads TGCGCCAGCAGTGAGGAGGGCGAGCAGTACTTC.

The J gene is TRBJ1-1, the V gene TRBV6-1; possibly TRBD1 for D (6 bases). Germline V lookup: CDR1 MNHNS, CDR2 SASEGT. Trimming took off 0 bases at V and 3 bases at J, with 11 bases between the two ends. This CDR3 region has 15 residues. CDR3 amino acids: CASSEAGGPYTEAFF. The CDR3 DNA is TGTGCCAGCAGTGAAGCGGGGGGGCCCTACACTGAAGCTTTCTTT.

The CDR3 DNA follows: TGTGCCAGCAGTTTCGAGGGTTTCCCCACAGATACGCAGTATTTT. Its translation: CASSFEGFPTDTQYF. J is TRBJ2-3 and V is TRBV27; TRBD2 might be the D (5 bases). Trimming shortened V by 3 bases and J by 2 bases, and 12 bases separated the two germline ends. Per germline, CDR1 MNHEY and CDR2 SMNVEV (reference sequence). The CDR3 consists of 15 residues.

This clone was detected only once. V and J are TRBV9 and TRBJ1-2; D possibly corresponds to TRBD1 (5 bases). This CDR3 has 15 amino acids. Per the germline V gene, CDR1 is SGDLS and CDR2 is YYNGEE. The V end was cut by 0 bases, the J end by 9 bases, with 18 bases between. For the CDR3, the DNA is TGTGCCAGCAGCGTAGGTGGGGGGACCGTCGGGAGCTACACCTTC. Amino acid sequence: CASSVGGGTVGSYTF. Drawing the rest from reference TRBV9 and TRBJ1-2, the complete variable domain is DSGVTQTPKHLITATGQRVTLRCSPRSGDLSVYWYQQSLDQGLQFLIQYYNGEERAKGNILERFSAQQFPDLHSELNLSSLELGDSALYFCASSVGGGTVGSYTFGSGTRLTVV.

The V gene is TRBV7-9, the J gene TRBJ1-1; tentatively, D is TRBD1 (5 bases). V gave up 5 bases and J gave up 4 bases, with 14 bases separating them. Germline lookup yields CDR1 SEHNR and CDR2 FQNEAQ (reference sequence). This CDR3 spans 14 amino acids. For the CDR3, the DNA is TGTGCCAGCAGCCCAGCCAGGGTTGGCACTGAAGCTTTCTTT. It codes for CASSPARVGTEAFF. The variable domain in full, completed from reference TRBV7-9 and TRBJ1-1, reads DTGVSQNPRHKITKRGQNVTFRCDPISEHNRLYWYRQTLGQGPEFLTYFQNEAQLEKSRLLSDRFSAERPKGSFSTLEIQRTEQGDSAMYLCASSPARVGTEAFFGQGTRLTVV.

This rearrangement joins TRBV18 to TRBJ1-2; D perhaps matches TRBD1 (6 bases). CDR1 is KGHSH and CDR2 is LQKENI in the germline V gene. V lost 2 bases, J lost 4 bases, and 26 bases lay in between. The CDR3 sequence is 19 residues long. The CDR3: CASSPRSTGGQGNSYGYTF. CDR3 nucleotides: TGTGCCAGCTCACCAAGGTCTACGGGGGGGCAGGGGAACAGCTATGGCTACACCTTC.

V gene TRBV15 combines with J gene TRBJ2-2; D gene uncertain. Per germline, CDR1 LNHNV and CDR2 YYDKDF (reference sequence). The CDR3 loop spans 13 amino acids. V lost 1 base and J lost 5, with 5 bases in between. The CDR3 sequence is CATSRGVTGELFF. The DNA of the CDR3 is TGTGCCACCAGCAGAGGAGTGACCGGGGAGCTGTTTTTT.

This chain links TRBV3-1 (or the pseudogene TRBV3-2) with TRBJ2-7; perhaps TRBD1 as D (6 bases). CDR1 and CDR2 (germline): LGHDT, YNNKEL (reference sequence). V shed 3 bases and J shed 0 bases, with 15 bases lying between them. The CDR3 extends over 16 amino acids. The CDR3 sequence: CASSHYSQGSSYEQYF. CDR3 DNA: TGTGCCAGCAGCCATTATTCCCAGGGGAGCTCCTACGAGCAGTACTTC.

CDR3 nucleotide sequence: TGTGCCAGCAGTTCCCCTGGACAGGGAGACACTGAAGCTTTCTTT. It yields the protein CASSSPGQGDTEAFF. The chain joins TRBV6-5 to TRBJ1-1; 8 nucleotides line up with TRBD1. CDR3 length: 15 residues. Germline V gene lookup returns CDR1 MNHEY and CDR2 SVGAGI. V trimming: 4 bases; J trimming: 3 bases; junction bases outside the gene matches: 7.

The chain combines TRBV19 with TRBJ1-6, with TRBD1 as a possible D gene (5 bases). The germline CDR1 and CDR2 sequences are LNHDA and SQIVND (reference sequence). V lost 1 base, J lost 4 bases, and 8 bases lay in between. The length of the CDR3 is 15 residues. The CDR3 loop is CASSIAKGYNSPLHF. The CDR3, as DNA: TGTGCCAGTAGTATAGCAAAGGGGTATAATTCACCCCTCCACTTT.

This rearrangement joins TRBV10-2 to TRBJ2-5; no clear D. The germline V gene encodes CDR1 WSHSY and CDR2 SAAADI. Trimming left V 0 bases short and J 0 bases short, with 8 bases between. The CDR3 runs to 15 residues. The CDR3 is CASSESPSYQETQYF. The CDR3 DNA is TGCGCCAGCAGTGAGTCGCCTAGTTACCAAGAGACCCAGTACTTC.

This clone has a handful of counts. The gene calls are TRBV28 and TRBJ1-6; no clear D gene. The CDR3 extends over 12 amino acids. V lost 4 bases to trimming and J lost 9 bases, with 7 bases between them. CDR1 is MDHEN and CDR2 is SYDVKM in the germline V gene. The CDR3 DNA reads TGTGCCAGCAGTTCCGGGATTTCACCCCTCCACTTT. As protein: CASSSGISPLHF.

The CDR3 nucleotides are TGTGCCTGGACCTCGGGGTATAGCAATCAGCCCCAGCATTTT. Amino acids: CAWTSGYSNQPQHF. This rearrangement joins TRBV30 to TRBJ1-5; D not resolved. In germline, CDR1 is GTSNPN, CDR2 SVGIG (reference sequence). V lost 4 bases, J lost 0 bases, and 10 bases lay in between. The CDR3 is 14 residues long.

This clone has more than one count but fewer than ten. The CDR3 region has the DNA TGTGCCAGCAGCGTAGATCGACATACCTCTGGAAACACCATATATTTT. This translates into CASSVDRHTSGNTIYF. The V call is TRBV9, the J call TRBJ1-3, with D unclear. Between the trimmed V and J ends, which lost 0 bases and 0 bases, there was a span of 10 bases. CDR1 and CDR2 (germline): SGDLS, YYNGEE. This CDR3 spans 16 amino acids.

The V and J genes are TRBV10-3 and TRBJ2-3; 10 positions agree with TRBD2. With V trimmed by 6 bases and J by 0 bases, 3 bases remained unmatched. Looked up from germline, CDR1 is ENHRY and CDR2 is SYGVKD. The CDR3 loop spans 15 amino acids. CDR3 amino acids: CAISQRGGSTDTQYF. As DNA, the CDR3 is TGTGCCATCAGCCAGCGGGGGGGAAGCACAGATACGCAGTATTTT.

The chain has TRBV7-7 and TRBJ2-7; 9 nucleotides match TRBD1. This CDR3 spans 14 amino acids. The germline gives CDR1 SSHAT, CDR2 FNYEAQ (reference sequence). Trimming cost V 5 bases and J 6 bases; bases outside gene matches: 8. Here the CDR3 DNA reads TGTGCCAGCAGCCCGACAGGGGGACGAAGCGAGCAGTACTTC. Translated: CASSPTGGRSEQYF.